This TCR beta chain was identified in a study of a mutant IDH1 vaccine in newly diagnosed glioma (dated by TCRdb to 2020 to 2022). In terms of the full investigation: Of the roughly 33 treated patients, approximately 62% were male and around 38% were female, and a mean age of roughly 41 years was recorded. Prior to enrollment, patients had been given standard therapy consisting of radiotherapy alone, temozolomide alone, or radiochemotherapy with temozolomide, with the combination given to most patients. Peripheral blood samples were drawn at six visits, namely V03 (baseline), V05, V07, V10, V12 and V13. For exploratory analyses, longitudinal TCRB deep sequencing was carried out in more than 20 treated patients wherever samples were available.

The library was built by means of the immunoSEQ multiplex PCR assay. Rearranged TCR beta chain sequences were amplified using the hsTCRB Kit according to the manufacturer's protocol. TCRB libraries were sequenced on an Illumina MiSeq. The authors' pipeline ran thus. Demultiplexing, trimming and gene mapping were performed with the kit vendor's proprietary platform. Imported from immuneACCESS, the table was reduced by TCRdb to in-frame sequences with V and J called. These copies leave out some clones; in studies compared against another copy, an unresolved V gene accounts for under half, and the cause of the remainder is not known. Clone size and the V and J calls come from that table; the DNA yielded D and trimming. For this sample the table gives about 88,000 clones, of which about 80% were detected only once. Nearly 5.5% of the sample is in the top ten clones. Trimming takes 0 bases off V and 0 bases off J; junction bases not matched to a gene: 7. The cysteine opens and the phenylalanine closes a CDR3 of 17 amino acids. Kept here is only the CDR3 DNA, which spans 51 bases and is read in frame from base 1. The germline V gene gives CDR1 as SGHRS and CDR2 as YFSETQ.

The time point label, read with the paper, signifies: baseline, week 1 (first vaccination visit). The treatment or condition tag for this specimen amounts to: pre-vaccination baseline after standard-of-care therapy. Donors had newly diagnosed WHO grade 3 or 4 IDH1-mutant astrocytomas with loss of nuclear ATRX. The samples were drawn from NOA16, a multicentre, single-arm, open-label phase I trial in Germany that tested a mutant IDH1 peptide vaccine in humans for the first time. Blood drawn at visit V03 was used as the baseline sample for immunogenicity testing. Genomic DNA for TCRB sequencing was extracted from EDTA blood using the DNeasy Blood and Tissue Kit. Results and caveats for the whole study, not just this receptor: Across multiple MHC alleles, vaccine-induced immune responses were seen in roughly 93% of patients. The authors noted that analyses of patient blood samples could not be reproduced because of sample limitations. Pseudoprogression seemed to be unrelated to changes in the top peripheral T cell clonotypes found by TCRB sequencing. Selection of PBMC samples for TCRB deep sequencing was based on availability.

Concerning this clone: Its antigen specificity is not known. Nothing much larger sits one base from this clone, and base qualities are not available.

This receptor chain uses TRBV5-1 and TRBJ1-1, and 8 junction bases match TRBD1. The material sequenced was PBMCs, taken from a glioma patient treated with radiotherapy, temozolomide or both. This TCR came from a man aged 35 to 55 with glioma. Some clones in this sample may be carry-over from other donors' samples. The sequenced DNA is TGCGCCAGCAGCTTGGCGGCAGGGGGCATTTTGAACACTGAAGCTTTCTTT. Its protein reads: CASSLAAGGILNTEAFF.